This TCR beta chain was obtained from a study of blood T cell repertoires in COVID-19. Across the study: There were acute and convalescent COVID-19 samples, and they came from the United States, Italy and Spain.

This clone was seen once. CDR3 length: 12 residues. V shed 6 bases and J 12 bases; nucleotides not matched to a gene: 7. Profiled with immunoSEQ multiplex PCR; TCRdb holds only in-frame clones, not every one. The data show 90,000 to 120,000 clones, 90% to 95% seen once. This chain connects TRBV12-3 or TRBV12-4 to TRBJ2-1, with 8 positions matching TRBD2. This clonotype was sampled from a human donor in a cohort sampled during active COVID-19. The material sequenced was peripheral blood. CDR3 in amino acids: CASSSGGAGQFF. CDR3 nucleotide sequence: TGTGCCAGCAGCTCCGGGGGGGCGGGGCAGTTCTTC.